Following are 16 T cell receptor beta chains from one sample sequenced in a study of blood T cell repertoires in COVID-19. Profiled with immunoSEQ multiplex PCR; TCRdb holds only in-frame clones, not every one. The table lists about 260,000 clones, 88% of them singletons, with 2.5% to 3.5% in the top ten. The sequenced material came from PBMCs or T cells enriched from blood (not recorded which). These receptors came from a woman in her forties who had been exposed to COVID-19.

The chain uses TRBV27 and TRBJ2-1; perhaps TRBD1 as D (5 bases). Trimming took off 6 bases at V and 0 bases at J, with 15 bases between the two ends. The CDR3 is made up of 16 amino acids. Germline values: CDR1 MNHEY, CDR2 SMNVEV (reference sequence). The CDR3 region is CASSPPQGSSYNEQFF. The CDR3 DNA reads as TGTGCCAGCAGCCCTCCCCAGGGTAGCTCCTACAATGAGCAGTTCTTC.

The rearrangement uses TRBV11-3 and TRBJ2-5; 10 nucleotides line up with TRBD2. The CDR3 sequence is 17 residues long. Germline CDR1 SGHNT, CDR2 YENEEA. V trimming: 6 bases; J trimming: 5 bases; junction bases outside the gene matches: 15. The CDR3 protein is CASRPARASGSVETQYF. The CDR3 nucleotides are TGTGCCAGCAGACCTGCTAGGGCTAGCGGGAGTGTGGAGACCCAGTACTTC.

This rearrangement joins TRBV28 to TRBJ2-1, with 8 bases lining up with TRBD1. The CDR3 length is 13 residues. V was clipped by 5 bases and J by 6 bases; unmatched bases: 3. Per germline, CDR1 MDHEN and CDR2 SYDVKM. The CDR3 region is CASSPTGGNEQFF. In nucleotides, the CDR3 is TGTGCCAGCAGTCCTACAGGGGGCAATGAGCAGTTCTTC.

The CDR3 DNA sequence: TGTGCCAGCAGCGTGAGGGGGAGCACTGAAGCTTTCTTT. Translation: CASSVRGSTEAFF. J is TRBJ1-1 and V is TRBV9; TRBD1 might be the D (6 bases). CDR1 is SGDLS and CDR2 is YYNGEE in the germline V gene. The CDR3 has 13 amino acids. V dropped 2 bases and J dropped 4 bases, with 9 bases sitting between them.

V is TRBV27 and J is TRBJ1-1; D not certain. Germline V lookup: CDR1 MNHEY, CDR2 SMNVEV (reference sequence). Trimming stripped 8 bases from V and 5 bases from J, with 27 bases between. The CDR3 is made up of 17 amino acids. The CDR3 DNA sequence: TGTGCCAGCTCCCTCGTACGAGGTTTGAGGGTGGGGACTGAAGCTTTCTTT. Amino acid sequence: CASSLVRGLRVGTEAFF.

The chain has TRBV5-6 and TRBJ1-4, with 7 positions matching TRBD1. The CDR3 sequence is 15 residues long. CDR1 and CDR2 from the germline V gene are SGHDT and YYEEEE. V shed 7 bases and J 8 bases; nucleotides not matched to a gene: 14. This CDR3 reads CASQRRQGRGEKLFF. CDR3 coding DNA: TGTGCCAGCCAGCGTCGACAGGGCCGAGGGGAAAAACTGTTTTTT.

This chain joins TRBV27 and TRBJ2-1; 8 bases line up with TRBD2. Per the germline V gene, CDR1 is MNHEY and CDR2 is SMNVEV (reference sequence). V lost 5 bases, J lost 6 bases, and 15 bases stayed unmatched. CDR3 size: 17 residues. The CDR3 DNA reads TGTGCCAGCAGTCCACTCATCCCCAGCGGGAGTGGCAATGAGCAGTTCTTC. Its protein product is CASSPLIPSGSGNEQFF.

The rearrangement joins TRBV19 to TRBJ1-1; 9 bases map to TRBD1. Germline CDR1 is LNHDA and CDR2 is SQIVND (reference sequence). CDR3 length: 18 residues. The V gene end was trimmed by 0 bases and the J gene end by 4 bases; junction bases not matched to a gene: 12. The CDR3 bases are TGTGCCAGTAGTATAGATCTTCGACAGGGGGGGATGAGCACTGAAGCTTTCTTT. It specifies CASSIDLRQGGMSTEAFF.

This clone was detected only once. CDR3 coding DNA: TGTGCCAGCAGCGTAGCCCCCAGCGGGGCCTCCTACAATGAGCAGTTCTTC. The encoded protein is CASSVAPSGASYNEQFF. J is TRBJ2-1 and V is TRBV9; 7 nucleotides agree with TRBD2. With V trimmed by 0 bases and J by 0 bases, 6 bases remained unmatched. The CDR3 is made up of 17 amino acids. Looked up from germline, CDR1 is SGDLS and CDR2 is YYNGEE.

The chain couples TRBV7-9 to TRBJ2-2, with 8 bases aligning to TRBD1. The CDR3 sequence is 14 residues long. CDR1 is SEHNR, CDR2 FQNEAQ, per germline (reference sequence). V lost 5 bases to trimming and J lost 4 bases; unmatched junction nucleotides: 3. CDR3 region: CASSVDRATGELFF. CDR3 DNA: TGTGCCAGCAGCGTGGACAGGGCCACCGGGGAGCTGTTTTTT.

This chain joins TRBV7-2 and TRBJ2-1; 9 bases agree with TRBD2. With 2 bases clipped from V and 4 bases from J, the junction kept 6 bases outside the gene matches. Germline V gene lookup returns CDR1 SGHTA and CDR2 FQGNSA. CDR3 length: 16 residues. This CDR3 reads CASSLTRLAAYNEQFF. The DNA for the CDR3 is TGTGCCAGCAGCTTAACGAGACTAGCGGCATACAATGAGCAGTTCTTC.

This chain connects TRBV7-9 to TRBJ2-2; 7 nucleotides agree with TRBD1. CDR3 length: 14 residues. The ends lost 3 bases at V and 6 bases at J; junction bases unmatched: 4. Germline V CDR1 and CDR2: SEHNR, FQNEAQ (reference sequence). CDR3 in amino acids: CASSLTGLAGELFF. The CDR3 DNA sequence: TGTGCCAGCAGCTTGACAGGGTTGGCCGGGGAGCTGTTTTTT.

This rearrangement joins TRBV7-9 to TRBJ1-2; 7 nucleotides match TRBD1. The length of the CDR3 is 13 residues. Per germline, CDR1 SEHNR and CDR2 FQNEAQ (reference sequence). V trimming: 2 bases; J trimming: 6 bases; junction bases outside the gene matches: 3. DNA for the CDR3: TGTGCCAGCAGCTTATCGACAGGGAATGGCTACACCTTC. As protein: CASSLSTGNGYTF. Looking up the rest from reference TRBV7-9 and TRBJ1-2 gives the full variable domain: DTGVSQNPRHKITKRGQNVTFRCDPISEHNRLYWYRQTLGQGPEFLTYFQNEAQLEKSRLLSDRFSAERPKGSFSTLEIQRTEQGDSAMYLCASSLSTGNGYTFGSGTRLTVV.

The gene calls are TRBV24-1 and TRBJ2-1, with 10 positions matching TRBD2. The CDR3 sequence is 15 residues long. J gave up 6 bases and V 4 bases, and 5 bases lay outside the gene matches. CDR1 and CDR2 from the germline V gene are KGHDR and SFDVKD. This CDR3 reads CATSDPLAGVNEQFF. CDR3 in DNA: TGTGCCACCAGTGACCCCCTAGCGGGGGTCAATGAGCAGTTCTTC.

The chain links TRBV18 to TRBJ2-2; 10 bases line up with TRBD1. The CDR3 has 16 residues. Per the germline V gene, CDR1 is KGHSH and CDR2 is LQKENI. V was clipped by 0 bases and J by 6 bases; unmatched bases: 4. The CDR3 loop is CASSPPRGQGSGELFF. The CDR3 DNA sequence: TGTGCCAGCTCACCACCCCGGGGACAGGGGTCCGGGGAGCTGTTTTTT.

The CDR3 region is CASSQADRVFYGYTF. The CDR3 coding sequence is TGTGCCAGCAGCCAGGCAGACAGGGTGTTCTATGGCTACACCTTC. The genes are TRBV5-6 and TRBJ1-2; 7 bases map to TRBD1. This CDR3 contains 15 residues. With V trimmed by 4 bases and J by 4 bases, 10 bases remained unmatched. Germline CDR1 SGHDT, CDR2 YYEEEE. The full variable domain, rest sourced from reference TRBV5-6 and TRBJ1-2, is DAGVTQSPTHLIKTRGQQVTLRCSPKSGHDTVSWYQQALGQGPQFIFQYYEEEERQRGNFPDRFSGHQFPNYSSELNVNALLLGDSALYLCASSQADRVFYGYTFGSGTRLTVV.